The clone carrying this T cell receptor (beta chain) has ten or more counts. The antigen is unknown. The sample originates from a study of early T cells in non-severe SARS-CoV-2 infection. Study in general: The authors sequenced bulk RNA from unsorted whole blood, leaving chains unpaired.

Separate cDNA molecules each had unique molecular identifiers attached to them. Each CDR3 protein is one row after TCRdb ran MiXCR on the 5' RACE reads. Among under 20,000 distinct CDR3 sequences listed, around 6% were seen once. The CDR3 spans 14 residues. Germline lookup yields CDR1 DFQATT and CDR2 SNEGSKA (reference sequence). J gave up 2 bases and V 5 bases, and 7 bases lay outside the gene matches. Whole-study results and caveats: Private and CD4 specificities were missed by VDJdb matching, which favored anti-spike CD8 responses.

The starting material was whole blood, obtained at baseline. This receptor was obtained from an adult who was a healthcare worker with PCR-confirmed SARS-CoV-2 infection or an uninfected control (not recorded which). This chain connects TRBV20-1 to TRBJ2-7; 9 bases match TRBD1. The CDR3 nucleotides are TGCAGTGCTCCCGGGACAGGGATCGCCTACGAGCAGTACTTC. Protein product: CSAPGTGIAYEQYF.